This T cell receptor beta chain was recorded in a study of blood T cell repertoires in COVID-19. Study at large: From T cells, B-cell-depleted T cells, or PBMCs came the material, which was cDNA or gDNA.

Germline assignment: CDR1 KGHSH and CDR2 LQKENI. Trimming removed 2 bases from V and 7 bases from J; junction bases left unmatched: 11. The CDR3 has 17 residues. As originally analysed: Using reference gene primer amplification, nucleated cell counts were estimated. Sequencing was performed with immunoSEQ multiplex PCR; in TCRdb, only in-frame clones are kept and a portion is missing. The V and J calls and the clone size are those of that table, but D and trimming were determined from the DNA. Among about 280,000 clones listed, roughly 86% were seen once. The chain couples TRBV18 to TRBJ2-2, with 9 bases matching TRBD1. The specimen sequenced was peripheral blood. This clonotype was obtained from a woman aged 25 to 39 who had recovered from COVID-19. The CDR3 region has the DNA TGTGCCAGCTCACCAGATGAGGGACAGGGACATTTCGGGGAGCTGTTTTTT. Its translation: CASSPDEGQGHFGELFF. The variable domain in full, completed from reference TRBV18 and TRBJ2-2, reads NAGVMQNPRHLVRRRGQEARLRCSPMKGHSHVYWYRQLPEEGLKFMVYLQKENIIDESGMPKERFSAEFPKEGPSILRIQQVVRGDSAAYFCASSPDEGQGHFGELFFGEGSRLTVL.